This T cell receptor (beta chain) was identified in a study of cytomegalovirus exposure and HLA in healthy donors. Regarding the study as a whole: Most observed TCR sequences were rare, whereas some public TCRs were detected in many donors. Across all donors, roughly uniform sequencing depth was an assumption of the presence/absence analyses. Researchers catalogued roughly 150 TCR beta chains as cytomegalovirus-associated. Earlier analysis looked at TCR beta V segments, and most were productive about 90% or about 30% of the time.

PCR used 60 Vbeta primers and 13 Jbeta primers. Profiled with immunoSEQ multiplex PCR; TCRdb holds only in-frame clones, not every one. The table lists some 120,000 clones, 78% of them singletons. V gave up 6 bases and J gave up 2 bases; unmatched junction bases: 2. Germline CDR1 reads ENHRY; CDR2 reads SYGVKD. The CDR3 extends over 13 amino acids. About this clone: Its antigen is as yet unknown. Other DNA sequences in the sample encode the same CDR3.

The rearrangement links TRBV10-3 to TRBJ1-1, with TRBD1 identical over 8 bases. Sequenced input: PBMCs. This TCR was recovered from a man aged 25-45 years in good health and CMV-seropositive. CDR3 DNA sequence: TGTGCCATCAGGACAGGGGTCAACACTGAAGCTTTCTTT. The encoded protein is CAIRTGVNTEAFF.